This T cell receptor beta chain was recorded in a study of blood T cell repertoires in COVID-19. In the study overall: COVID-19 samples collected from the United States, Italy and Spain covered acute and convalescent phases. PBMCs, B-cell-depleted T cells, or T cells were the source of the cDNA or gDNA that made up the material.

Original handling: Amplifying reference gene primers gave estimates of nucleated cell counts. The method was immunoSEQ multiplex PCR; TCRdb's version includes in-frame clones alone and lacks a portion of them. V and J calls and clone size are those listed in that table; D and trimming were worked out from the DNA. The profile shows 410,000 or so clones, over 75% of them singletons. Enrolment of Seattle patients took place during active infection, and they were followed longitudinally. CDR1 is SGHRS and CDR2 is YFSETQ in the germline V gene. This CDR3 is 14 amino acids long. The V and J ends lost 4 bases and 8 bases respectively, with 15 bases between them.

This receptor was taken from a woman in her 40s with COVID-19, enrolled during active disease. The rearrangement joins TRBV5-1 to TRBJ1-4; D not resolved. Sequenced: peripheral blood. The DNA for the CDR3 is TGCGCCAGCAGCCCAGGAACGGTGACGGAAAAACTGTTTTTT. This encodes CASSPGTVTEKLFF.